Sequencing of this T cell receptor (beta chain) was carried out in a study of blood T cells in healthy people across ages (dated by TCRdb to the mid-2010s). Study-level background: In model experiments, roughly one uniquely barcoded TCR beta cDNA molecule per two T cells was captured by template switching. For two donors (one aged 18 to 30 and one aged 80 or older), the study analyzed two additional independent replicas of 1 million unique cDNA reads from the same blood draw. Age-related changes in TCR beta repertoire diversity were measured in the study by deep sequencing normalized with unique cDNA molecular identifiers. The donors were divided into four age groups: young (average roughly 17 years), middle-aged (about 39), aged (62) and long-lived (82).

Paper-wide results and their limitations: Compared with the aged group, the long-lived group had more naive CD4+ T cells, fewer expanded clones and increased TCR diversity, suggesting age selection. The CMV infection status of donors was not known, potentially confounding age-related changes in expanded clonotypes. The percentage of naive T cells measured by flow cytometry correlated strongly with observed TCR beta diversity. As age increased, observed TCR beta diversity per million T cells dropped in a roughly linear way, and a significant reduction was already evident by age 40. Because profiling used bulk unsorted PBMCs, naive and antigen-experienced compartments could not be compared conclusively. Total diversity estimates from one million sequenced T cells were considered lower bounds and underestimates.

Here V drops 6 bases and J drops 7 bases, and the junction holds 8 bases not matched to any gene. The germline V gene yields MDHEN for CDR1 and SYDVKM for CDR2. CDR3 length: 14 amino acids, cysteine to phenylalanine. CDR3 DNA only is kept here, 42 bases in frame from base 1. Systemically healthy Caucasian individuals from Russia, approximately 39 in total and aged roughly 6 to 90 years, were included as donors. Each donor gave 8.5 to 10 milliliters of peripheral blood, collected into EDTA-treated Vacutainer tubes. PBMCs were isolated by Ficoll-Paque density-gradient centrifugation, with at least 7 million obtained per sample. Total RNA was extracted from PBMCs with Trizol reagent, with at least 6 micrograms obtained per sample. For every donor, an aliquot of PBMCs went through flow cytometry to measure the percentages of naive CD45RAhigh/CD27high T cells. This clonotype was detected only a few times. What antigen it recognizes has not been identified. No much larger clone is present one base from it, and per-base qualities are unavailable.

The protocol used for the library was 5' RACE. Sequencer: Illumina HiSeq 2500. A second 7 to 11 cycle PCR used a sample-barcoded 5' primer and a J-beta primer mix. Each TCR beta cDNA molecule received a unique molecular identifier from a template-switch 5' adaptor carrying 12 random nucleotides. Each sample yielded at least 3 million CDR3-containing paired-end reads. First-strand cDNA synthesis was performed from all RNA using the Mint cDNA synthesis kit, with priming by a TRBC-specific oligonucleotide. All cDNA was treated with uracil-DNA glycosylase and then went through a first 18-cycle PCR with the universal primers M1SS and BC2_uni_R. Under the source paper's analysis protocol: For normalization, 1 million high-quality reads, each with a distinct molecular identifier, were randomly selected from each sample. Reads with shared molecular identifiers were discarded instead of being binned into consensus sequences. MiTCR, run with a Q25 quality threshold and the strictest error-elimination algorithm, handled CDR3 identification, clonotype clustering and error correction. Lower-bound total TCR beta diversity was estimated with a nonparametric unseen species model using Euler transformation. TCRdb ran its own pipeline on the public reads, namely fastp trimming at Q25 and MiXCR clone calling, and kept in-frame beta chains. For every CDR3 protein sequence, its rows merge into one entry that carries the most common genes and DNA. For this entry, the V and J calls and clone size follow TCRdb and not the study's own pipeline. This sample comprises 750,000 to 1,000,000 distinct CDR3 sequences, 29% of them detected only once. About 9.4% of the sample comes from the top ten.

The same data also contributed to another study, on T cells of mothers and their children. Reported in the second study: Nine systemically healthy Caucasian individuals, comprising three mothers and their six children, were included as donors. cDNA synthesis used all of the extracted RNA, with roughly 1.6 ug of RNA in each 15 ul reaction. Sample barcodes and 2-4 random nucleotides were added via the M1S primer in the second PCR. Over 9 million TCR beta CDR3 reads came from each mother, compared with some 3.1 million reads from each child. TCR recombination output is similarly shaped by thymic selection in related and unrelated pairs, with a minor effect exerted by inherited differences. Normalized repertoire overlap was always slightly but never significantly higher in related than unrelated mother-child pairs. With a sensitivity of 90 to 100 clones per million clonotypes, no persistent microchimeric T cell clones were detected. The study used deep NGS to compare TCR beta repertoires of mothers and children, seeking features distinguishing related mother-child pairs from unrelated individuals. Mothers averaged roughly 36 +/- 4 years of age and children averaged approximately 12 +/- 4 years. After adapters were ligated using NEBNext reagents, the libraries underwent 100+100 nt paired-end sequencing on an Illumina HiSeq 2000. Mother and child libraries were prepared a month apart and sequenced in separate runs to prevent cross-contamination. For each donor, between 500,000 and 2,000,000 distinct TCR beta clonotypes were identified. Naive TCR beta clonotypes were estimated from low-frequency clonotypes matched to each donor's FACS-determined naive share, without sorting.

The TCR was taken from a woman in her thirties or forties in good health. The sequenced sample was blood. The V gene is TRBV28 and the J gene is TRBJ1-4, with 7 junctional bases fitting TRBD1. CDR3 protein: CASSLTGRLEKLFF. At the DNA level, the sequence is TGTGCCAGCAGCCTGACAGGGCGCCTTGAAAAACTGTTTTTT.